Below, one T cell receptor beta chain is given with its context. The antigen is unknown. The PCR was carried out with 60 Vbeta primers and 13 Jbeta primers. Original data processing: Approximately 11 million of 80 million or so unique TCR beta chains were shared, per a later count. This table comes from immunoSEQ multiplex PCR, and its TCRdb copy is limited to in-frame clones, with some not included. V, J and clone size derive from that table, while D and trimming were established from the DNA sequence. The data show more than 100,000 clones, around two thirds seen once. V dropped 6 bases and J dropped 5 bases, with 13 bases sitting between them. Germline V CDR1 and CDR2: MNHEY, SMNVEV (reference sequence). This CDR3 comprises 13 residues. This entry belongs to a study of cytomegalovirus exposure and HLA in healthy donors. Findings and limits, study-wide: Under in vitro conditions, a few CMV-associated chains were confirmed as specific for CMV antigens. Some V segments, TRBV6-2 and TRBV6-3 among them, were indistinguishable and were therefore excluded. Analysis was performed later, and it showed HLA-associated TCR beta chains to be more clonally expanded than equally common others.

The receptor was derived from a woman aged 50 to 65 in good health and CMV-seronegative. The specimen was PBMCs. V is TRBV27 and J is TRBJ2-5; TRBD1 is a possible D gene (5 bases). CDR3 bases: TGTGCCAGCAGCTCGACAGAGGTCGAGACCCAGTACTTC. It translates to CASSSTEVETQYF.